This TCR beta chain was observed in a study of response to subunit inactivated influenza vaccine. Study-wide results and limits: Few new T cells, the authors suggested, are recruited by each seasonal influenza vaccination.

About this clonotype itself: As yet, its antigen is unknown.

CDR1 is LGHNA, CDR2 YNFKEQ, per germline. The V end was cut by 0 bases, the J end by 7 bases, with 13 bases between. The CDR3 totals 15 residues. MiXCR, applied by TCRdb to the RT-PCR reads, yields one record per CDR3 protein. The sample records about half a million distinct CDR3 sequences, approximately 24% being singletons. This sequence was found in a man aged 50 to 59 who received an inactivated influenza vaccine. V and J are TRBV4-2 and TRBJ2-1, with D possibly matching TRBD2 (7 bases). The sample was CD4+ T cells sorted from PBMCs, taken 5 days after vaccination. The CDR3 reads CASSQEWGGRNEQFF. CDR3 DNA sequence: TGTGCCAGCAGCCAAGAGTGGGGGGGCCGAAATGAGCAGTTCTTC.